This is a list of T cell receptor beta chains from one sample in a study of T-cell reconstitution after alpha-beta-depleted transplantation in children. TCRdb reprocessed the PCR reads with MiXCR, giving one entry per CDR3 protein. The repertoire includes around 960,000 distinct CDR3 sequences, under 30% of them detected once, and about 28% sits in the top ten. The input for sequencing was PBMCs, mostly from graft donor cells, taken 360 days after TCRalphabeta/CD19-depleted stem cell transplant. These receptors all stem from a boy less than two years old who had a stem cell transplant for SCID, so the T cells may come from the graft donor. CDR3s include the opening cysteine and the closing phenylalanine or tryptophan. A D gene is named only where the DNA matches it firmly. Some rows mark clone size as missing; the rest say once, few, many or name a class of expanded clone.

>TRBV10-3|-|-|TRBJ2-1
CAISDFPGGPPYNEQFF
TGTGCCATCAGTGATTTCCCCGGGGGCCCCCCCTACAATGAGCAGTTCTTC
>TRBV5-1|TRBD1|few|TRBJ2-4
CASSRDRGGVNIQYF
TGCGCCAGCAGCCGGGACAGGGGGGGTGTAAACATTCAGTACTTC
>TRBV20-1|-|few|TRBJ2-2
CSALKTGELFF
TGCAGTGCTCTTAAAACCGGGGAGCTGTTTTTT
>TRBV7-2|TRBD1|-|TRBJ2-4
CASSLKAGQGEGNIQYF
TGTGCCAGCAGCTTAAAAGCTGGACAGGGGGAGGGAAACATTCAGTACTTC
>TRBV5-1|-|-|TRBJ1-1
CASSLGRTTNTEAFF
TGCGCCAGCAGCTTGGGGAGGACAACGAACACTGAAGCTTTCTTT
>TRBV27|-|-|TRBJ2-7
CASSTLTGAYEQYF
TGTGCCAGCAGTACCTTGACAGGAGCCTACGAGCAGTACTTC
>TRBV24-1|-|few|TRBJ2-2
CATSDLPDSGELFF
TGTGCCACCAGTGATTTGCCCGACTCCGGGGAGCTGTTTTTT
>TRBV7-2|-|many|TRBJ2-2
CASSLGRGTGELFF
TGTGCCAGCAGCTTAGGACGAGGGACCGGGGAGCTGTTTTTT
>TRBV20-1|TRBD1|few|TRBJ2-2
CSARDPRQGLTGGELFF
TGCAGTGCTAGAGATCCAAGACAGGGGCTAACCGGCGGGGAGCTGTTTTTT
>TRBV3-1|TRBD2|few|TRBJ2-1
CAVAGESYNEQFF
TGTGCTGTAGCGGGGGAATCCTACAATGAGCAGTTCTTC
>TRBV29-1|-|-|TRBJ2-5
CSVERLDLPQETQYF
TGCAGCGTTGAAAGGTTGGACTTACCGCAAGAGACCCAGTACTTC
>TRBV20-1|-|-|TRBJ2-5
CSAMVRGETQYF
TGCAGTGCTATGGTGCGGGGAGAGACCCAGTACTTC
>TRBV4-1|TRBD1|few|TRBJ2-5
CASSQDQLRDREETQYF
TGCGCCAGCAGCCAAGATCAGCTGCGGGACAGGGAAGAGACCCAGTACTTC
>TRBV20-1|-|-|TRBJ2-2
CSARDPGTFGELFF
TGCAGTGCTAGAGACCCCGGGACATTCGGGGAGCTGTTTTTT
>TRBV20-1|-|few|TRBJ1-1
CSAREREAFF
TGCAGTGCTAGGGAGAGGGAAGCTTTCTTT
>TRBV19|TRBD2|-|TRBJ2-3
CASSRIVGGVDTQYF
TGTGCCAGTAGCCGAATCGTTGGGGGGGTAGATACGCAGTATTTT
>TRBV5-1|TRBD2|-|TRBJ2-1
CASSLAPAGGADEQFF
TGCGCCAGCAGCTTGGCCCCCGCCGGGGGGGCCGATGAGCAGTTCTTC
>TRBV5-1|-|once|TRBJ1-5
CASSFHPQPQHF
TGCGCCAGCAGCTTTCATCCACAGCCCCAGCATTTT
>TRBV4-2|TRBD2|-|TRBJ2-1
CASSPLMGPSGGAAEQFF
TGTGCCAGCAGCCCTCTTATGGGCCCCAGCGGGGGGGCCGCTGAGCAGTTCTTC
>TRBV4-2|-|-|TRBJ1-2
CASSQEQGYGYTF
TGTGCCAGCAGCCAAGAACAAGGCTATGGCTACACCTTC
>TRBV6-1|-|few|TRBJ2-7
CASSEGASRISYEQYF
TGTGCCAGCAGTGAAGGGGCCTCGAGAATTTCCTACGAGCAGTACTTC
>TRBV5-1|TRBD1|few|TRBJ1-1
CASSTDRKSTTEAFF
TGCGCCAGCAGCACGGACAGGAAGTCTACCACTGAAGCTTTCTTT
>TRBV12-3/TRBV12-4|-|-|TRBJ2-7
CASSGTPAYEQYF
TGTGCCAGCAGTGGGACACCAGCCTACGAGCAGTACTTC
>TRBV6-5|-|many|TRBJ1-5
CASSYSFRGNQPQHF
TGTGCCAGCAGTTACTCGTTCAGGGGTAATCAGCCCCAGCATTTT
>TRBV6-1|TRBD2|-|TRBJ2-7
CASRPSGGAKVEQYF
TGTGCCAGCCGGCCTAGCGGGGGGGCGAAGGTCGAGCAGTACTTC
>TRBV5-1|TRBD1|-|TRBJ2-1
CASSEGQGSNNEQFF
TGCGCCAGCAGCGAGGGACAGGGGTCGAACAATGAGCAGTTCTTC
>TRBV4-1|-|few|TRBJ2-4
CASSQEGLPNPNIQYF
TGCGCCAGCAGCCAAGAAGGACTACCAAACCCCAACATTCAGTACTTC
>TRBV6-5|-|few|TRBJ1-5
CASRRRTADSNQPQHF
TGTGCCAGCAGGAGGAGGACAGCCGATAGCAATCAGCCCCAGCATTTT
>TRBV11-2|-|-|TRBJ1-2
CASSLDIFNYGYTF
TGTGCCAGCAGCCTGGACATCTTTAACTATGGCTACACCTTC
>TRBV4-2|-|-|TRBJ2-7
CASSPEVGQTKSYEQYF
TGTGCCAGCAGCCCCGAAGTCGGACAGACTAAATCCTACGAGCAGTACTTC
>TRBV12-3/TRBV12-4|TRBD2|few|TRBJ2-5
CASRRGLGPGGTQYF
TGTGCCAGCAGGAGAGGACTAGGCCCGGGTGGGACCCAGTACTTC
>TRBV20-1|TRBD1|few|TRBJ1-2
CSASPGTGYYGYTF
TGCAGTGCTAGTCCGGGGACAGGGTACTATGGCTACACCTTC
>TRBV11-2|-|-|TRBJ2-2
CASSLDRKAGELFF
TGTGCCAGCAGCTTAGATAGAAAGGCCGGGGAGCTGTTTTTT
>TRBV25-1|-|few|TRBJ2-3
CASSDTMSGRTDTQYF
TGTGCCAGCAGTGACACGATGTCAGGGCGCACAGATACGCAGTATTTT
>TRBV7-3|TRBD1|many|TRBJ1-1
CASSLTGDNTEAFF
TGTGCCAGCAGCCTGACAGGGGACAACACTGAAGCTTTCTTT
>TRBV6-1|-|few|TRBJ2-3
CASRLYSGAFTDTQYF
TGTGCCAGCAGGCTGTACTCGGGGGCGTTTACAGATACGCAGTATTTT
>TRBV20-1|-|-|TRBJ2-5
CSGGSQETQYF
TGCAGTGGGGGATCTCAAGAGACCCAGTACTTC
>TRBV14|TRBD1|-|TRBJ2-7
CASSQKTGTFEQYF
TGTGCCAGCAGCCAAAAGACAGGGACGTTCGAGCAGTACTTC
>TRBV10-3|-|-|TRBJ2-2
CAISVLQGTGELFF
TGTGCCATCAGCGTACTCCAGGGAACCGGGGAGCTGTTTTTT
>TRBV5-5|TRBD1|few|TRBJ1-5
CASSFGTGEGQPQHF
TGTGCCAGCAGCTTTGGGACAGGGGAAGGTCAGCCCCAGCATTTT
>TRBV12-3/TRBV12-4|-|-|TRBJ1-5
CASSIRVSSNQPQHF
TGTGCCAGCAGTATCAGGGTATCAAGCAATCAGCCCCAGCATTTT
>TRBV29-1|-|-|TRBJ2-5
CSAERTEETQYF
TGCAGCGCCGAGAGGACAGAAGAGACCCAGTACTTC